The rows below give T cell receptor beta chains drawn from one sample of a study of neurological immune-mediated disorders. TCRdb fed the 5' RACE reads into MiXCR, producing one record per CDR3 protein. The table has 30,000 to 40,000 distinct CDR3 sequences, 3.8% seen once. Sequencing was carried out using PBMCs. The origin of the receptors is a man aged 30-40 years with multiple sclerosis. Each CDR3 is given with its conserved first and last residue. The D gene is left open where the match is weak. Clone size is shown for a subset of rows, as once, few, many or a class of expanded clone.

size: few; V: TRBV12-3/TRBV12-4; J: TRBJ2-3; D: NA; DNA: TGTGCCAGCAGTCCGGCGGATACGCAGTATTTT; CDR3: CASSPADTQYF
size: NA; V: TRBV6-6; J: TRBJ2-7; D: NA; DNA: TGTGCCAGCAGTTACTCCCTAGCAGAAAACTACGAGCAGTACTTC; CDR3: CASSYSLAENYEQYF
size: NA; V: TRBV9; J: TRBJ1-4; D: TRBD1; DNA: TGTGCCAGCAGCCCTCGACAGGGCTTAAGTGAAAAACTGTTTTTT; CDR3: CASSPRQGLSEKLFF
size: NA; V: TRBV4-1; J: TRBJ2-7; D: NA; DNA: TGCGCCAGCAGCCAAGCAGAGAGTTCCTACGAGCAGTACTTC; CDR3: CASSQAESSYEQYF
size: few; V: TRBV20-1; J: TRBJ1-4; D: TRBD1; DNA: TGCAGTGCTTCATACAGGGGTGAAAAACTGTTTTTT; CDR3: CSASYRGEKLFF
size: many; V: TRBV10-3; J: TRBJ2-2; D: TRBD1; DNA: TGTGCCATCAAGGGACAGGGGACGAACACCGGGGAGCTGTTTTTT; CDR3: CAIKGQGTNTGELFF
size: few; V: TRBV10-3; J: TRBJ2-1; D: NA; DNA: TGTGCCATCGCCCCGTCGGGGAAAAAGAGCAATGAGCAGTTCTTC; CDR3: CAIAPSGKKSNEQFF
size: NA; V: TRBV6-1; J: TRBJ2-1; D: NA; DNA: TGTGCCAGCAGTGAGGACGTCTACAATGAGCAGTTCTTC; CDR3: CASSEDVYNEQFF
size: many; V: TRBV2; J: TRBJ2-3; D: NA; DNA: TGTGCCAGCAGTCCCGACCGGACTGCCACAGATACGCAGTATTTT; CDR3: CASSPDRTATDTQYF
size: NA; V: TRBV6-2/TRBV6-3; J: TRBJ2-3; D: NA; DNA: TGTGCCAGCAGTTACTCTTATGGCGGCACAGATACGCAGTATTTT; CDR3: CASSYSYGGTDTQYF
size: many; V: TRBV27; J: TRBJ2-1; D: TRBD2; DNA: TGTGCCAGCACTAAACGCCGGGGGGACAATGAGCAGTTCTTC; CDR3: CASTKRRGDNEQFF
size: many; V: TRBV20-1; J: TRBJ2-7; D: NA; DNA: TGCAGTGCCAAAGACAGTAACCACGAGCAGTACTTC; CDR3: CSAKDSNHEQYF
size: few; V: TRBV15; J: TRBJ2-5; D: TRBD2; DNA: TGTGCCACCAGCGGACTAGCGGGGGGGCCAGAGACCCAGTACTTC; CDR3: CATSGLAGGPETQYF
size: many; V: TRBV5-5; J: TRBJ2-3; D: NA; DNA: TGTGCCAGCAGCTTGGGACCCAGCACAGATACGCAGTATTTT; CDR3: CASSLGPSTDTQYF
size: many; V: TRBV10-3; J: TRBJ2-7; D: NA; DNA: TGTGCCATCAGCCAAGCCCGATCGAAGAGCTCCTACGAGCAGTACTTC; CDR3: CAISQARSKSSYEQYF
size: many; V: TRBV5-1; J: TRBJ2-3; D: NA; DNA: TGCGCCAGCAGCTTGCCGCAGGCTACCACAGATACGCAGTATTTT; CDR3: CASSLPQATTDTQYF
size: many; V: TRBV20-1; J: TRBJ2-7; D: NA; DNA: TGCAGTGCTAGTCCTACATCATACGAGCAGTACTTC; CDR3: CSASPTSYEQYF
size: many; V: TRBV29-1; J: TRBJ1-1; D: NA; DNA: TGCAGCGTTGCCAGGGGAGGTTTGGCCACTGAAGCTTTCTTT; CDR3: CSVARGGLATEAFF
size: many; V: TRBV27; J: TRBJ1-2; D: TRBD1; DNA: TGTGCCAGCAGACGAGAGGGGGCTGGGGGCTACACCTTC; CDR3: CASRREGAGGYTF
size: many; V: TRBV6-5; J: TRBJ2-3; D: NA; DNA: TGTGCCAGCAGTTACTCGATCACAGGGTCAACAGATACGCAGTATTTT; CDR3: CASSYSITGSTDTQYF
size: NA; V: TRBV9; J: TRBJ2-2; D: NA; DNA: TGTGCCAGCAGCGTAGAACAGGACAACACCGGGGAGCTGTTTTTT; CDR3: CASSVEQDNTGELFF
size: NA; V: TRBV7-2; J: TRBJ2-5; D: TRBD1; DNA: TGTGCCAGCAGCCGGGACAGGGGGTTCGTAAAGACCCAGTACTTC; CDR3: CASSRDRGFVKTQYF
size: many; V: TRBV3-1; J: TRBJ2-3; D: NA; DNA: TGTGCCAGCAGCCAAGTGGCAGATACGCAGTATTTT; CDR3: CASSQVADTQYF
size: few; V: TRBV9; J: TRBJ2-7; D: TRBD2; DNA: TGTGCCAGCAGCGTTACTAGCGGGGCAACCTACGAGCAGTACTTC; CDR3: CASSVTSGATYEQYF